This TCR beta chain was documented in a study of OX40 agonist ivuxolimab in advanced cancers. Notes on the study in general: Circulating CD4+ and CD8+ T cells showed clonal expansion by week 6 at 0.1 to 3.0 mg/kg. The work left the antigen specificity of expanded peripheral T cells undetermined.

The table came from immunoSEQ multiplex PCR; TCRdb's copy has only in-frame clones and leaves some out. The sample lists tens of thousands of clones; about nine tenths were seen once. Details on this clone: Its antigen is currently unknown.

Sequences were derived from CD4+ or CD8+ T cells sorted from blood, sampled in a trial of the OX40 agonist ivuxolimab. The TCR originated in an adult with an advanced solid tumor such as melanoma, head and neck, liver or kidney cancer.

This chain's CDR3 is CASREGTSNYGYTF. The CDR3 DNA reads as TGTGCCAGCAGAGAAGGGACATCTAACTATGGCTACACCTTC. The J gene is TRBJ1-2, the V gene TRBV28, with D possibly matching TRBD1 (6 bases). Trimming pared 6 bases from V and 0 bases from J, leaving 11 bases between. The CDR3 length is 14 residues. Germline CDR1 reads MDHEN; CDR2 reads SYDVKM.